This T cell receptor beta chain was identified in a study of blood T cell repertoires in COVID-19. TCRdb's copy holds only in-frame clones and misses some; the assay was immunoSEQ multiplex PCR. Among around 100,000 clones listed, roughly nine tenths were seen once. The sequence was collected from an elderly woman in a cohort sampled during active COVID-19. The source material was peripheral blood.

As DNA, the CDR3 is TGTGCCAGCAGCACTCGGACTAGCGGGAGAATTCTGGGCTCCTACAATGAGCAGTTCTTC. Protein sequence: CASSTRTSGRILGSYNEQFF. This chain joins TRBV28 and TRBJ2-1; 13 nucleotides line up with TRBD2. Germline V gives CDR1 MDHEN, CDR2 SYDVKM. This CDR3 contains 20 residues. Trimming removed 6 bases from V and 0 bases from J; junction bases left unmatched: 14.